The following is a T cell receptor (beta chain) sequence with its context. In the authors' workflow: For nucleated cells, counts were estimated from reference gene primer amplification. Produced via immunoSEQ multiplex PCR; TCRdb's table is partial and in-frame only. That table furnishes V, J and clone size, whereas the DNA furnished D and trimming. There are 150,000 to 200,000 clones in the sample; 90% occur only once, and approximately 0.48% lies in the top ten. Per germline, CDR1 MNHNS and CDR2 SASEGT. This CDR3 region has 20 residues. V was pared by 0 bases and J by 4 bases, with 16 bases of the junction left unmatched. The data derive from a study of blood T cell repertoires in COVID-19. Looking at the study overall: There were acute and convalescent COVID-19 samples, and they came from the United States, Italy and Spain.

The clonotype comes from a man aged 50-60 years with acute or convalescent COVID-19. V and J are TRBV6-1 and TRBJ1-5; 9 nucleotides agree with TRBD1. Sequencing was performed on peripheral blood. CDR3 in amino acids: CASSEARGTGHSLRNQPQHF. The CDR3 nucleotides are TGTGCCAGCAGTGAAGCACGGGGGACAGGGCACTCGCTTAGAAATCAGCCCCAGCATTTT.